The 28 T cell receptor beta chains reported below all come from one sample, sequenced in a study of T-cell reconstitution after alpha-beta-depleted transplantation in children. Library preparation (for TCRbeta) was performed with unique molecular identifiers. TCRdb called the PCR reads again in MiXCR, with one record for every CDR3 protein. The table records 750,000 to 950,000 distinct CDR3 sequences, roughly 15% of them present only once. The input for sequencing was PBMCs, mostly from graft donor cells, taken 360 days after TCRalphabeta/CD19-depleted stem cell transplant. All receptors derive from a male patient between 5 and 17 years old who had a stem cell transplant for acute lymphoblastic leukemia, so the T cells may come from the graft donor.

This clonotype was picked up a small number of times. CDR3: CSAGEGGEKAFF. CDR3 coding DNA: TGCAGCGCTGGTGAGGGGGGAGAAAAAGCTTTCTTT. The chain combines TRBV29-1 with TRBJ1-1; a possible D gene is TRBD1 (6 bases). This CDR3 has 12 residues. V was clipped by 7 bases and J by 9 bases, with 18 bases between them. CDR1 and CDR2 from the germline V gene are SQVTM and ANQGSEA.

This clonotype was detected a few times. This chain joins TRBV20-1 and TRBJ2-3, with TRBD2 identical over 9 bases. With V trimmed by 1 base and J by 5 bases, 4 bases remained unmatched. The CDR3 is 14 amino acids. From germline, CDR1 is DFQATT and CDR2 SNEGSKA (reference sequence). CDR3 sequence (DNA): TGCAGTGCTAGAGGGCGGGAGGGCCGAGATACGCAGTATTTT. This codes for CSARGREGRDTQYF.

The chain recombines TRBV5-6 with TRBJ1-1; weak D call: TRBD1 (5 bases). The V end was cut by 1 base, the J end by 8 bases, with 15 bases between. CDR3 length: 14 amino acids. Per germline, CDR1 SGHDT and CDR2 YYEEEE. The CDR3 protein is CASSLWQGIGEAFF. CDR3 nucleotides: TGTGCCAGCAGCTTGTGGCAGGGAATAGGCGAAGCTTTCTTT.

The chain recombines TRBV4-1 with TRBJ2-7; possibly TRBD1 or TRBD2 for D (5 bases each). CDR1 and CDR2 from the germline V gene are MGHRA and YSYEKL. Trimming cost V 1 base and J 2 bases, with 12 bases left between them. This CDR3 is 15 amino acids long. The CDR3, as DNA: TGCGCCAGCAGCCAAGCCGCCGGGGCCCCCTACGAGCAGTACTTC. This sequence encodes CASSQAAGAPYEQYF.

This chain joins TRBV4-1 and TRBJ1-2, with 9 bases lining up with TRBD1. The CDR3 length is 15 residues. Trimming removed 7 bases from V and 1 base from J; junction bases left unmatched: 7. In germline, CDR1 is MGHRA, CDR2 YSYEKL. The CDR3, as DNA: TGCGCCAGCACCCTGGACAGGGGATATAACTATGGCTACACCTTC. Translated, it gives CASTLDRGYNYGYTF.

The V gene is TRBV12-3 or TRBV12-4, the J gene TRBJ1-5; 10 nucleotides agree with TRBD1. This CDR3 has 15 residues. V shed 5 bases, J shed 5 bases, and the junction held 6 bases outside the gene matches. CDR3 coding DNA: TGTGCCAGCAGTCTCCGGGACAGGGGTTATCAGCCCCAGCATTTT. Translating gives CASSLRDRGYQPQHF.

J is TRBJ1-3 and V is TRBV18; D unresolved. The CDR3 is 14 amino acids. Germline values: CDR1 KGHSH, CDR2 LQKENI. The ends were cut back, 5 bases at V and 0 bases at J, with 8 bases in the middle. The chain's CDR3 is CASSRLISGNTIYF. CDR3 nucleotide sequence: TGTGCCAGCTCAAGACTGATCTCTGGAAACACCATATATTTT.

This rearrangement joins TRBV30 to TRBJ2-1; 9 bases line up with TRBD2. This CDR3 spans 14 amino acids. V was clipped by 2 bases and J by 5 bases; unmatched bases: 4. The V gene's germline CDR1 is GTSNPN and CDR2 SVGIG (reference sequence). The CDR3 sequence is CAWSTLAGDNEQFF. CDR3 in DNA: TGTGCCTGGAGTACACTAGCGGGTGACAATGAGCAGTTCTTC.

This clonotype was counted ten times or more. This rearrangement joins TRBV5-1 to TRBJ1-1, with no clear D. Germline V gives CDR1 SGHRS, CDR2 YFSETQ. The CDR3 is 14 residues long. V was trimmed by 8 bases and J by 3 bases, leaving 17 bases between them. CDR3 amino acids: CASVERWFDTEAFF. CDR3 DNA sequence: TGCGCCAGTGTTGAGAGGTGGTTCGACACTGAAGCTTTCTTT. The whole variable domain, filled in from reference TRBV5-1 and TRBJ1-1, reads KAGVTQTPRYLIKTRGQQVTLSCSPISGHRSVSWYQQTPGQGLQFLFEYFSETQRNKGNFPGRFSGRQFSNSRSEMNVSTLELGDSALYLCASVERWFDTEAFFGQGTRLTVV.

This clonotype was seen many times. CDR3 loop: CASSRGTGDVSTEAFF. CDR3 sequence (DNA): TGTGCCAGCAGCCGGGGAACAGGGGATGTCAGCACTGAAGCTTTCTTT. The rearrangement uses TRBV21-1 and TRBJ1-1; the D segment call TRBD1 is taken from the table without a DNA check. TRBV21-1 is a known pseudogene. The CDR3 extends over 16 amino acids.

This chain uses TRBV4-1 with TRBJ2-2; TRBD2 matches 10 bases. There are 14 residues in the CDR3. Germline CDR1 reads MGHRA; CDR2 reads YSYEKL. J lost 8 bases, V lost 8 bases, and 8 bases had no gene match. This CDR3 reads CASRPSGRGGELFF. As DNA, the CDR3 is TGCGCCAGCCGCCCCAGCGGGAGGGGGGGGGAGCTGTTTTTT.

The chain links TRBV7-9 to TRBJ1-1; D is ambiguous. Deletions cut 5 bases from V and 6 bases from J, with 16 bases between. The CDR3 sequence is 14 residues long. From germline, CDR1 is SEHNR and CDR2 FQNEAQ (reference sequence). The CDR3 coding sequence is TGTGCCAGCAGCCTGGACCCCTCCAACGCTGAAGCTTTCTTT. Amino acids: CASSLDPSNAEAFF.

The gene calls are TRBV4-1 and TRBJ2-1; tentative D call: TRBD1 (6 bases). The CDR3 has 18 amino acids. V was trimmed by 2 bases and J by 6 bases, leaving 23 bases between them. CDR1 and CDR2 from the germline V gene are MGHRA and YSYEKL. For the CDR3, the DNA is TGCGCCAGCAGCCAACTACGGGTGTACAGGGAGTTGGTCAATGAGCAGTTCTTC. It translates to CASSQLRVYRELVNEQFF.

The CDR3 DNA reads as TGTGCCAGCAGCAAATCCGGGACAGGGCATGGCTACACCTTC. It is translated as CASSKSGTGHGYTF. The chain combines TRBV27 with TRBJ1-2, with 9 positions matching TRBD1. This CDR3 is built from 14 residues. Germline CDR1 is MNHEY and CDR2 is SMNVEV (reference sequence). The ends lost 6 bases at V and 6 bases at J; junction bases unmatched: 8.

This clonotype has ten or more counts. V is TRBV12-3 or TRBV12-4 and J is TRBJ1-5, with unresolved D. There are 14 residues in the CDR3. V shed 7 bases and J shed 4 bases, with 14 bases lying between them. The CDR3, as DNA: TGTGCCAGCAACCCCGGGCAGGTTAATCAGCCCCAGCATTTT. Translated, it gives CASNPGQVNQPQHF.

V usage is TRBV29-1 and J usage is TRBJ2-7; 7 bases map to TRBD1. Trimming took 0 bases from V and 0 from J; bases not matched to a gene: 11. The V gene's germline CDR1 is SQVTM and CDR2 ANQGSEA. This CDR3 region has 17 residues. The CDR3 DNA sequence: TGCAGCGTTGAAGATCAAACCCGGGACAGCTACTCCTACGAGCAGTACTTC. This sequence encodes CSVEDQTRDSYSYEQYF.

The chain links TRBV12-3 or TRBV12-4 to TRBJ2-3; 11 bases map to TRBD1. The length of the CDR3 is 21 residues. Trimming cost V 4 bases and J 5 bases; bases outside gene matches: 23. The CDR3, as DNA: TGTGCCAGCAGTTCCCCGGACAGGGGGCGACGTTCGGCGAGGCAGGTAGATACGCAGTATTTT. Translated: CASSSPDRGRRSARQVDTQYF.

This clonotype was observed a handful of times. V is TRBV12-3 or TRBV12-4 and J is TRBJ2-1, with 7 bases aligning to TRBD2. This CDR3 contains 18 residues. The J segment lost 6 bases and the V segment lost 6 bases, leaving 20 bases of the junction unmatched. The CDR3 protein is CASSPPLAALPLPNEQFF. The CDR3 DNA reads TGTGCCAGCAGCCCACCTCTAGCGGCGCTTCCCTTACCCAATGAGCAGTTCTTC.

This clonotype was found many times. The rearrangement uses TRBV9 and TRBJ2-7; D might be TRBD1 or TRBD2, each matching 5 bases. The V and J ends lost 0 bases and 2 bases respectively, with 9 bases between them. There are 14 residues in the CDR3. Germline CDR1 and CDR2: SGDLS and YYNGEE. The CDR3 coding sequence is TGTGCCAGCAGCGTAGAAGGGACCACCTACGAGCAGTACTTC. It translates to CASSVEGTTYEQYF.

The chain is built from TRBV10-3 and TRBJ2-3, with D maybe TRBD1 (5 bases). The CDR3 consists of 20 residues. The germline V gene encodes CDR1 ENHRY and CDR2 SYGVKD. Trimming took off 4 bases at V and 4 bases at J, with 30 bases between the two ends. CDR3 nucleotide sequence: TGTGCCATCAGTGTTAGGCACAGGCTTGATACGATTGTGTATGCAGATACGCAGTATTTT. It translates to CAISVRHRLDTIVYADTQYF.

This clonotype was seen only a few times. CDR3 sequence (DNA): TGCGCCAGCAGCTCACAGGGGGACAAGACCCAGTACTTC. It yields the protein CASSSQGDKTQYF. The genes are TRBV5-1 and TRBJ2-5; 8 bases match TRBD1. Trimming removed 3 bases from V and 6 bases from J; junction bases left unmatched: 4. Germline lookup yields CDR1 SGHRS and CDR2 YFSETQ. CDR3 length: 13 residues.

In its sample, this clonotype was seen many times. The chain uses TRBV29-1 and TRBJ2-1; the match to TRBD2 covers 9 bases. Trimming removed 3 bases from V and 4 bases from J; junction bases left unmatched: 7. Germline lookup yields CDR1 SQVTM and CDR2 ANQGSEA. This CDR3 region has 15 residues. CDR3 residues: CSVESGRSRYNEQFF. CDR3 bases: TGCAGCGTTGAGAGCGGGAGGTCCAGGTACAATGAGCAGTTCTTC.

The chain joins TRBV7-8 to TRBJ2-2; D is ambiguous. CDR1 SGHVS and CDR2 FQNEAQ come from the germline V gene. This CDR3 is 13 amino acids long. The V end was cut by 4 bases, the J end by 1 base, with 4 bases between. The CDR3 loop reads CASSWRNTGELFF. CDR3 nucleotides: TGTGCCAGCAGCTGGAGGAACACCGGGGAGCTGTTTTTT.

This clonotype was observed a few times. This sequence joins TRBV20-1 and TRBJ2-6; unclear D gene. Germline CDR1 reads DFQATT; CDR2 reads SNEGSKA (reference sequence). V lost 0 bases and J 0 bases, leaving 6 bases between the germline ends. The CDR3 sequence is 15 residues long. In DNA, the CDR3 is TGCAGTGCTAGAGAGCGGTTCTCTGGGGCCAACGTCCTGACTTTC. It yields the protein CSARERFSGANVLTF.

V usage is TRBV18 and J usage is TRBJ2-4, with a weak D call TRBD1 (5 bases). Germline CDR1 KGHSH, CDR2 LQKENI. The CDR3 has 16 amino acids. The germline V and J ends were trimmed by 1 base and 0 bases, with 10 bases remaining between them. CDR3 DNA: TGTGCCAGCTCACCACTAAGCAGGGAAGCCAAAAACATTCAGTACTTC. This sequence encodes CASSPLSREAKNIQYF.

This clonotype showed up just a few times. V usage is TRBV20-1 and J usage is TRBJ2-7; D not resolved. The germline V gene encodes CDR1 DFQATT and CDR2 SNEGSKA (reference sequence). The CDR3 loop spans 14 amino acids. V was pared by 6 bases and J by 2 bases, with 17 bases between. This chain's CDR3 is CSAINGAEPYEQYF. The DNA of the CDR3 is TGCAGTGCCATTAACGGCGCCGAACCCTACGAGCAGTACTTC.

This clonotype was counted only a few times. This rearrangement joins TRBV20-1 to TRBJ2-1, with D possibly matching TRBD2 (6 bases). CDR3 size: 14 residues. Trimming stripped 8 bases from V and 2 bases from J, with 16 bases between. Germline V gives CDR1 DFQATT, CDR2 SNEGSKA (reference sequence). CDR3 region: CSFTGTQAYNEQFF. CDR3 nucleotides: TGCAGTTTTACCGGGACTCAAGCCTACAATGAGCAGTTCTTC.

This clonotype was counted only a few times. This sequence joins TRBV12-3 or TRBV12-4 and TRBJ2-6; D is undetermined. V was pared by 10 bases and J by 0 bases, with 13 bases between. There are 15 residues in the CDR3. In nucleotides, the CDR3 is TGTGCCATCCGTTCCTGGGGCTCTGGGGCCAACGTCCTGACTTTC. It encodes CAIRSWGSGANVLTF.